These 28 T cell receptor beta chains came from one sample sequenced in a study of cytotoxic CD8 clonotypes in ibrutinib-treated CLL (dated by TCRdb to the early 2020s). The library was produced with the immunoSEQ multiplex PCR assay. Entries here come from immuneACCESS through TCRdb and include only in-frame sequences with V and J called. Some clones fail to appear in such tables; in the studies checked, an unresolved V gene covers under half of the shortfall, and the cause of the remainder is unknown. The sample table shows nearly 300,000 clones, and roughly three quarters are seen once. The biggest ten clones account for approximately 5.1% of the sample. According to the study, the label for this sample's time point signals: progressive disease on ibrutinib. The sample consisted of PBMCs, taken at disease progression, from a patient treated with ibrutinib. The receptors shown here come from a human donor with chronic lymphocytic leukemia.

The V gene is TRBV11-3, the J gene TRBJ1-5; no definite D call. The CDR3 consists of 12 residues. The V and J ends lost 3 bases and 7 bases respectively, with 7 bases between them. Germline CDR1 and CDR2: SGHNT and YENEEA. CDR3 in DNA: TGTGCCAGCAGCTTGTTATGCCAGCCCCAGCATTTT. Protein sequence: CASSLLCQPQHF.

The gene calls are TRBV5-4 and TRBJ2-7; TRBD1 agrees at 7 bases. J lost 1 base, V lost 2 bases, and 9 bases had no gene match. Germline-derived CDR1 and CDR2 are SGHNT and YYREEE (reference sequence). The CDR3 is 16 amino acids. The CDR3 DNA reads TGTGCCAGCAGCTTCCGTAGACAGGGTGGGTCCTACGAGCAGTACTTC. Its protein product is CASSFRRQGGSYEQYF. The whole variable domain, filled in from reference TRBV5-4 and TRBJ2-7, reads ETGVTQSPTHLIKTRGQQVTLRCSSQSGHNTVSWYQQALGQGPQFIFQYYREEENGRGNFPPRFSGLQFPNYSSELNVNALELDDSALYLCASSFRRQGGSYEQYFGPGTRLTVT.

The chain has TRBV27 and TRBJ2-2; a possible D gene is TRBD1 (6 bases). The V and J ends lost 4 bases and 0 bases respectively, with 15 bases between them. CDR1 is MNHEY, CDR2 SMNVEV, per germline (reference sequence). The CDR3 spans 17 residues. CDR3 coding DNA: TGTGCCAGCAGTTCCCCCAGGGACAACGCGAACACCGGGGAGCTGTTTTTT. This codes for CASSSPRDNANTGELFF.

The genes are TRBV5-1 and TRBJ2-7; unclear D gene. The V and J ends lost 4 bases and 4 bases respectively, with 15 bases between them. The CDR3 has 14 residues. CDR1 and CDR2 (germline): SGHRS, YFSETQ. The CDR3 spells CASSLLGHEYEQYF. The CDR3 DNA follows: TGCGCCAGCAGCCTATTAGGTCACGAGTACGAGCAGTACTTC.

V gene TRBV5-1 combines with J gene TRBJ2-7; D unresolved. The CDR3 sequence is 13 residues long. V gave up 3 bases and J gave up 0 bases, with 7 bases separating them. Germline V gene sequence: CDR1 SGHRS, CDR2 YFSETQ. CDR3: CASSSASSYEQYF. The CDR3 bases are TGCGCCAGCAGCTCGGCAAGCTCCTACGAGCAGTACTTC.

The chain recombines TRBV6-4 with TRBJ2-5; D possibly corresponds to TRBD1 (5 bases). V lost 3 bases, J lost 6 bases, and 14 bases lay in between. This CDR3 region has 14 residues. Germline V gene sequence: CDR1 MRHNA, CDR2 SNTAGT. The CDR3 nucleotides are TGTGCCAGCAGTGAACAGGCACTGGCGAAGACCCAGTACTTC. Residues: CASSEQALAKTQYF.

This clone has a handful of counts. V usage is TRBV29-1 and J usage is TRBJ1-2; D is uncertain. Trimming took off 2 bases at V and 3 bases at J, with 10 bases between the two ends. Looked up from germline, CDR1 is SQVTM and CDR2 is ANQGSEA. The CDR3 contains 13 residues. CDR3 amino acids: CSVEPFGHYGYTF. The CDR3 nucleotides read TGCAGCGTTGAACCCTTTGGGCACTATGGCTACACCTTC.

The chain joins TRBV5-4 to TRBJ2-3; tentatively, D is TRBD2 (7 bases). Germline V gene data show CDR1 as SGHNT and CDR2 as YYREEE (reference sequence). The CDR3 runs 17 residues. Trimming stripped 1 base from V and 1 base from J, with 16 bases between. The CDR3: CASSLLTKGGGTDTQYF. DNA for the CDR3: TGTGCCAGCAGCTTGCTCACTAAGGGGGGGGGCACAGATACGCAGTATTTT. The entire variable domain, with the rest obtained from reference TRBV5-4 and TRBJ2-3, is as follows: ETGVTQSPTHLIKTRGQQVTLRCSSQSGHNTVSWYQQALGQGPQFIFQYYREEENGRGNFPPRFSGLQFPNYSSELNVNALELDDSALYLCASSLLTKGGGTDTQYFGPGTRLTVL.

The chain uses TRBV7-3 and TRBJ2-1; maybe TRBD2 (5 bases). V was cut by 7 bases and J by 0 bases, with 10 bases left in between. CDR1 and CDR2 from the germline V gene are SGHTA and FQGTGA. The CDR3 sequence is 14 residues long. CDR3 loop: CASTPRGSYNEQFF. The CDR3, as DNA: TGTGCCAGCACACCCCGGGGCTCCTACAATGAGCAGTTCTTC.

The chain is built from TRBV9 and TRBJ1-2; 11 positions agree with TRBD1. This CDR3 region has 15 residues. V lost 3 bases to trimming and J lost 3 bases; unmatched junction nucleotides: 4. Germline V CDR1 and CDR2: SGDLS, YYNGEE. CDR3 bases: TGTGCCAGCAGCGCGGGACAGGGGGAAGACTATGGCTACACCTTC. Protein sequence: CASSAGQGEDYGYTF.

The V and J genes are TRBV7-3 and TRBJ2-7; D is possibly TRBD1 (6 bases). Trimming removed 0 bases at V and 3 bases at J, with 15 bases between. Germline CDR1 and CDR2: SGHTA and FQGTGA. The CDR3 is 16 residues long. The CDR3 DNA reads TGTGCCAGCAGCTTAACCGGGACATCCGTGGGCTACGAGCAGTACTTC. Amino acids: CASSLTGTSVGYEQYF.

In its sample, this clone was seen a few times. The chain has TRBV6-5 and TRBJ1-2; 9 bases match TRBD1. Germline V CDR1 and CDR2: MNHEY, SVGAGI. V lost 6 bases to trimming and J lost 0 bases; unmatched junction nucleotides: 2. CDR3 length: 14 residues. The DNA of the CDR3 is TGTGCCAGCAGCAGGGACAGGGCTAACTATGGCTACACCTTC. Its protein is CASSRDRANYGYTF.

The chain links TRBV10-3 to TRBJ2-7; D remains unclear. The V gene lost 3 bases and the J gene lost 3 bases, with 12 bases spanning the gap. Germline-derived CDR1 and CDR2 are ENHRY and SYGVKD. The CDR3 sequence is 14 residues long. CDR3 nucleotides: TGTGCCATCAGTGAACGGCAGGAGAGCTACGAGCAGTACTTC. This encodes CAISERQESYEQYF.

The chain links TRBV28 to TRBJ2-3; 7 bases align to TRBD1. V lost 3 bases and J lost 6; bases outside the gene matches: 12. CDR3 length: 16 residues. The germline V gene encodes CDR1 MDHEN and CDR2 SYDVKM. This CDR3 is CASSFRGLGRRDTQYF. As DNA, the CDR3 is TGTGCCAGCAGTTTTAGGGGGCTGGGACGGAGGGATACGCAGTATTTT.

V usage is TRBV29-1 and J usage is TRBJ1-4, with 7 bases that match TRBD1. With 7 bases clipped from V and 0 bases from J, the junction kept 5 bases outside the gene matches. The CDR3 is 14 residues long. Germline V lookup: CDR1 SQVTM, CDR2 ANQGSEA. The CDR3 spells CSAAGQSTNEKLFF. The CDR3 region has the DNA TGCAGCGCTGCGGGACAGTCAACTAATGAAAAACTGTTTTTT.

V is TRBV9 and J is TRBJ1-2; perhaps TRBD1 as D (5 bases). The CDR3 has 14 residues. Germline CDR1 reads SGDLS; CDR2 reads YYNGEE. V lost 2 bases and J lost 3, with 11 bases in between. In nucleotides, the CDR3 is TGTGCCAGCAGCGTGACAGATTCCTACTATGGCTACACCTTC. Amino acids: CASSVTDSYYGYTF.

V gene TRBV7-1 combines with J gene TRBJ2-3, with 10 nucleotides matching TRBD2. TRBV7-1 is placed among ORFs of uncertain function. This CDR3 has 16 amino acids. Unmatched junction bases numbered 8, after V lost 5 bases and J lost 3 bases. DNA for the CDR3: TGTGCCAGCAGCATCTTAGCGGGAGGACCTACAGATACGCAGTATTTT. Its protein is CASSILAGGPTDTQYF.

The chain is built from TRBV27 and TRBJ1-2; D ambiguous. CDR3 length: 13 amino acids. V was trimmed by 0 bases and J by 6 bases, leaving 8 bases between them. In germline, CDR1 is MNHEY, CDR2 SMNVEV (reference sequence). CDR3 sequence: CASSLSLGDGYTF. Here the CDR3 DNA reads TGTGCCAGCAGTTTATCGCTGGGCGATGGCTACACCTTC.

V is TRBV7-2 and J is TRBJ2-2; D is unclear. CDR1 SGHTA and CDR2 FQGNSA come from the germline V gene. Between the trimmed V and J ends, which lost 5 bases and 4 bases, there was a span of 8 bases. The CDR3 is 13 amino acids. CDR3 in DNA: TGTGCCAGCAGCGTGCACGCCACCGGGGAGCTGTTTTTT. Translated, it gives CASSVHATGELFF.

The CDR3 nucleotides read TGTGCCAGCAGTTTCGGACGAAACTACAATGAGCAGTTCTTC. Translating gives CASSFGRNYNEQFF. The chain uses TRBV27 and TRBJ2-1, with D uncertain. This CDR3 has 14 residues. Deletions cut 3 bases from V and 3 bases from J, with 9 bases between. Germline V lookup: CDR1 MNHEY, CDR2 SMNVEV (reference sequence).

V usage is TRBV7-2 and J usage is TRBJ2-7; TRBD1 agrees at 7 bases. CDR3 length equals 13 residues. Losses at the gene ends were 2 bases for V and 4 bases for J; bases not matched to a gene: 2. Germline assignment: CDR1 SGHTA and CDR2 FQGNSA. DNA for the CDR3: TGTGCCAGCAGCTTAACACAGGGGTACGAGCAGTACTTC. Translating it yields CASSLTQGYEQYF.

The chain combines TRBV5-1 with TRBJ2-7, with D possibly being TRBD2 (5 bases). Germline V gives CDR1 SGHRS, CDR2 YFSETQ. V was shortened by 3 bases and J by 0 bases, with 13 bases between the two germline ends. This CDR3 spans 15 amino acids. The CDR3 region has the DNA TGCGCCAGCAGCTCAACCCCTAGCACCTCCTACGAGCAGTACTTC. Its protein product is CASSSTPSTSYEQYF.

This chain joins TRBV4-1 and TRBJ2-5, with D uncertain. This CDR3 has 14 amino acids. The V gene lost 0 bases and the J gene lost 7 bases, with 12 bases spanning the gap. Looked up from germline, CDR1 is MGHRA and CDR2 is YSYEKL. CDR3 nucleotide sequence: TGCGCCAGCAGCCAAGATAGTAGGTCTGGGACCCAGTACTTC. This translates into CASSQDSRSGTQYF.

This sequence joins TRBV9 and TRBJ1-1; 7 positions agree with TRBD1. The CDR3 has 15 amino acids. The V gene's germline CDR1 is SGDLS and CDR2 YYNGEE. With 3 bases clipped from V and 5 bases from J, the junction kept 10 bases outside the gene matches. The CDR3 DNA sequence: TGTGCCAGCAGCGCCAAGAGGGGGCATGGGACTGAAGCTTTCTTT. Encoded protein: CASSAKRGHGTEAFF.

This clone appeared a few times. CDR3 sequence: CASGLNTGELFF. The CDR3 DNA reads as TGTGCTAGTGGTTTGAACACCGGGGAGCTGTTTTTT. The V gene is TRBV12-5, the J gene TRBJ2-2; no firm D call. The CDR3 extends over 12 amino acids. Germline V gene sequence: CDR1 LGHNT, CDR2 FRNRAP. V was cut by 2 bases and J by 2 bases, with 0 bases left in between.

This clone was counted at least ten times. This chain links TRBV27 with TRBJ1-5; maybe TRBD1 (6 bases). The ends were cut back, 2 bases at V and 0 bases at J, with 11 bases in the middle. The germline gives CDR1 MNHEY, CDR2 SMNVEV (reference sequence). CDR3 length: 16 amino acids. Here the CDR3 DNA reads TGTGCCAGCAGTTTAGGACAGCCCTATAGCAATCAGCCCCAGCATTTT. Translating gives CASSLGQPYSNQPQHF.

The rearrangement joins TRBV28 to TRBJ1-2; no clear D. Trimming pared 8 bases from V and 0 bases from J, leaving 10 bases between. The germline gives CDR1 MDHEN, CDR2 SYDVKM. This CDR3 is 13 amino acids long. The chain's CDR3 is CASCEEANYGYTF. CDR3 sequence (DNA): TGTGCCAGCTGCGAGGAGGCTAACTATGGCTACACCTTC.

CDR3 sequence (DNA): TGTGCCAGTAGTATTCCGGGACAGGGCACAGATACGCAGTATTTT. This gives the protein CASSIPGQGTDTQYF. The chain has TRBV19 and TRBJ2-3; 8 positions match TRBD1. Germline V lookup: CDR1 LNHDA, CDR2 SQIVND (reference sequence). This CDR3 has 15 amino acids. V lost 3 bases and J lost 1; bases outside the gene matches: 3.